These 26 T cell receptor beta chains were all obtained from the same sample, sequenced in a study of cytomegalovirus exposure and HLA in healthy donors. Generated by immunoSEQ multiplex PCR, the TCRdb table keeps only in-frame clones and is missing some. The table records about 160,000 clones, 80% to 85% of them present only once. The material sequenced was PBMCs. The source of these receptors is a man aged 25-45 years in good health and CMV-seropositive.

The rearrangement links TRBV5-1 to TRBJ1-4; 7 nucleotides match TRBD1. Trimming cost V 3 bases and J 5 bases; bases outside gene matches: 7. CDR3 length: 15 residues. Per germline, CDR1 SGHRS and CDR2 YFSETQ. CDR3 nucleotide sequence: TGCGCCAGCAGCTCAAACGACAGGGCGAATGAAAAACTGTTTTTT. This gives the protein CASSSNDRANEKLFF. The whole variable domain, filled in from reference TRBV5-1 and TRBJ1-4, reads KAGVTQTPRYLIKTRGQQVTLSCSPISGHRSVSWYQQTPGQGLQFLFEYFSETQRNKGNFPGRFSGRQFSNSRSEMNVSTLELGDSALYLCASSSNDRANEKLFFGSGTQLSVL.

The chain combines TRBV28 with TRBJ2-7; 8 bases fit TRBD1. Germline V lookup: CDR1 MDHEN, CDR2 SYDVKM. The CDR3 is 14 residues long. V was clipped by 6 bases and J by 3 bases; unmatched bases: 7. DNA for the CDR3: TGTGCCAGCAGCGGAACAGGGGGTGGCTACGAGCAGTACTTC. The encoded protein is CASSGTGGGYEQYF.

The rearrangement links TRBV9 to TRBJ1-1, with D possibly matching TRBD1 (6 bases). The CDR3 covers 16 residues. The V end lost 0 bases, the J end lost 2 bases, and 14 bases lay between the germline ends. Germline V CDR1 and CDR2: SGDLS, YYNGEE. The CDR3 loop reads CASSVEGVRPNTEAFF. The CDR3 DNA sequence: TGTGCCAGCAGCGTAGAGGGGGTGCGACCAAACACTGAAGCTTTCTTT.

V gene TRBV7-8 combines with J gene TRBJ2-7; 9 nucleotides match TRBD1. Trimming cost V 0 bases and J 4 bases; bases outside gene matches: 7. This CDR3 has 16 residues. The germline CDR1 and CDR2 sequences are SGHVS and FQNEAQ. Here the CDR3 reads CASSLAWNRGRYEQYF. CDR3 coding DNA: TGTGCCAGCAGCTTAGCCTGGAACAGGGGGCGTTACGAGCAGTACTTC.

This chain joins TRBV6-1 and TRBJ2-5; no definite D call. The CDR3 is 10 residues long. The germline CDR1 and CDR2 sequences are MNHNS and SASEGT. Trimming took 4 bases from V and 7 from J, leaving 4 bases between them. The CDR3 sequence: CASSAVTQYF. The CDR3 coding sequence is TGTGCCAGCAGTGCCGTGACCCAGTACTTC.

The rearrangement uses TRBV29-1 and TRBJ2-3; 9 bases map to TRBD2. This CDR3 has 16 amino acids. Germline V CDR1 and CDR2: SQVTM, ANQGSEA. J gave up 5 bases and V 0 bases, and 9 bases lay outside the gene matches. The CDR3 sequence: CSVEDLRGGARDTQYF. DNA for the CDR3: TGCAGCGTTGAAGATCTTCGCGGGGGGGCAAGAGATACGCAGTATTTT.

This sequence joins TRBV7-8 and TRBJ2-2; 10 bases align to TRBD2. The V gene's germline CDR1 is SGHVS and CDR2 FQNEAQ. The CDR3 extends over 14 amino acids. Trimming cost V 5 bases and J 7 bases; bases outside gene matches: 4. Written as DNA, the CDR3 is TGTGCCAGCAGCCGGACTAGCGGCAACGGGGAGCTGTTTTTT. Protein sequence: CASSRTSGNGELFF. Full variable domain (missing parts from reference TRBV7-8 and TRBJ2-2): GAGVSQSPRYKVAKRGQDVALRCDPISGHVSLFWYQQALGQGPEFLTYFQNEAQLDKSGLPSDRFFAERPEGSVSTLKIQRTQQEDSAVYLCASSRTSGNGELFFGEGSRLTVL.

The J gene is TRBJ1-1, the V gene TRBV4-3; 7 bases match TRBD1. This CDR3 has 13 amino acids. The V gene end was trimmed by 5 bases and the J gene end by 3 bases; junction bases not matched to a gene: 3. Germline CDR1 and CDR2: LGHNA and YSLEER. The CDR3 bases are TGCGCCAGCAGCGACAGGGTTTACACTGAAGCTTTCTTT. Its protein is CASSDRVYTEAFF.

The CDR3 nucleotides read TGTGCCAGCAACCAACGACAACACACTGAAGCTTTCTTT. Amino acids: CASNQRQHTEAFF. The chain is built from TRBV28 and TRBJ1-1; D remains ambiguous. Trimming stripped 7 bases from V and 3 bases from J, with 12 bases between. The CDR3 consists of 13 residues. Germline CDR1 is MDHEN and CDR2 is SYDVKM.

This clone was detected only once. This chain connects TRBV28 to TRBJ1-1, with 9 bases fitting TRBD1. The CDR3 runs to 13 residues. Losses at the gene ends were 5 bases for V and 12 bases for J; bases not matched to a gene: 10. Germline lookup yields CDR1 MDHEN and CDR2 SYDVKM. The CDR3 region has the DNA TGTGCCAGCAGTCTAGACGGACAGGGGTCGACTTTCTTT. Protein: CASSLDGQGSTFF.

This chain connects TRBV18 to TRBJ1-2; 8 nucleotides line up with TRBD1. This CDR3 comprises 12 residues. Trimming at V came to 6 bases and at J to 8 bases, leaving 5 bases not matched to a gene. Germline V gene lookup returns CDR1 KGHSH and CDR2 LQKENI. In DNA, the CDR3 is TGTGCCAGCTCGGACAGGGTCGGAGGCTACACCTTC. Protein sequence: CASSDRVGGYTF.

The CDR3 coding sequence is TGTGCCAGCAGTGACACTAGCGGGGGGGCAGATACGCAGTATTTT. This codes for CASSDTSGGADTQYF. The chain links TRBV6-4 to TRBJ2-3; TRBD2 matches at 13 bases. The length of the CDR3 is 15 residues. Losses at the gene ends were 2 bases for V and 4 bases for J; bases not matched to a gene: 0. CDR1 is MRHNA, CDR2 SNTAGT, per germline.

V gene TRBV5-1 combines with J gene TRBJ2-5; TRBD1 matches 11 bases. V was pared by 4 bases and J by 11 bases, with 10 bases of the junction left unmatched. This CDR3 has 14 residues. In germline, CDR1 is SGHRS, CDR2 YFSETQ. The CDR3, as DNA: TGCGCCAGCAGCACGGGACAGGGGGGAAAGGAGCAGTACTTC. As protein: CASSTGQGGKEQYF.

The chain joins TRBV5-1 to TRBJ1-2, with 7 bases identical to TRBD1. The germline V gene has CDR1 SGHRS and CDR2 YFSETQ. The CDR3 has 14 residues. V shed 4 bases and J 8 bases; nucleotides not matched to a gene: 11. This CDR3 is CASSPGQAIGGYTF. CDR3 sequence (DNA): TGCGCCAGCAGCCCCGGACAGGCCATTGGGGGCTACACCTTC.

The chain has TRBV7-2 and TRBJ1-5; D might be TRBD1 (6 bases). The V gene's germline CDR1 is SGHTA and CDR2 FQGNSA. The CDR3 is 14 amino acids. Trimming took off 7 bases at V and 7 bases at J, with 17 bases between the two ends. CDR3 protein: CASKRGGQGQPQHF. In DNA, the CDR3 is TGTGCCAGCAAGCGCGGGGGGCAGGGGCAGCCCCAGCATTTT.

The CDR3 loop reads CAWGLLGGNTIYF. In nucleotides, the CDR3 is TGTGCCTGGGGTCTTCTCGGGGGAAACACCATATATTTT. This sequence joins TRBV30 and TRBJ1-3; D is undetermined. CDR1 GTSNPN and CDR2 SVGIG come from the germline V gene (reference sequence). Trimming removed 5 bases from V and 4 bases from J, with 12 bases in between. This CDR3 is built from 13 residues.

The rearrangement joins TRBV6-4 to TRBJ2-5; no firm D call. The V gene lost 5 bases and the J gene lost 4 bases, with 11 bases spanning the gap. The CDR3 is made up of 13 amino acids. Germline V gene sequence: CDR1 MRHNA, CDR2 SNTAGT. The chain's CDR3 is CASSPNFGETQYF. The CDR3 DNA follows: TGTGCCAGCAGTCCGAACTTCGGAGAGACCCAGTACTTC.

CDR3 loop: CASSQEFLRVAADNEQFF. CDR3 in DNA: TGCGCCAGCAGCCAAGAGTTCTTGAGGGTAGCGGCCGACAATGAGCAGTTCTTC. The J gene is TRBJ2-1, the V gene TRBV4-1; a possible D gene is TRBD2 (6 bases). The V end was cut by 0 bases, the J end by 5 bases, with 20 bases between. The CDR3 contains 18 residues. Germline V CDR1 and CDR2: MGHRA, YSYEKL.

The chain employs TRBV12-2 and TRBJ2-3; TRBD1 is the table's D call, not checked against the DNA. TRBV12-2 constitutes a pseudogene. CDR3 length equals 14 residues. CDR3 nucleotides: TGTGCAAGCTCTGACAGGGGGCATGGAGATACGCAGTATTTT. It codes for CASSDRGHGDTQYF.

The table lists this clone with a few counts. The chain has TRBV5-1 and TRBJ2-3; 16 positions match TRBD2. V was clipped by 4 bases and J by 5 bases; unmatched bases: 7. CDR1 SGHRS and CDR2 YFSETQ come from the germline V gene. The CDR3 loop spans 17 amino acids. CDR3 coding DNA: TGCGCCAGCAGCCATGGGACTAGCGGGGGGGCCGGAGATACGCAGTATTTT. Its translation is CASSHGTSGGAGDTQYF.

CDR3 DNA: TGTGCCAGCAGTTTCCCTCTAGCGGATACCACCTACGAGCAGTACTTC. This encodes CASSFPLADTTYEQYF. V gene TRBV28 combines with J gene TRBJ2-7; TRBD2 agrees at 7 bases. The CDR3 loop spans 16 amino acids. In germline, CDR1 is MDHEN, CDR2 SYDVKM. Trimming at V came to 3 bases and at J to 2 bases, leaving 10 bases not matched to a gene.

About this clone itself: Relative to the germline gene, one junction end is altered; a read error may explain this. V usage is TRBV6-5 and J usage is TRBJ1-6; 7 bases map to TRBD1. This CDR3 is built from 15 residues. Per germline, CDR1 MNHEY and CDR2 SVGAGI. In DNA, the CDR3 is TGTGCCAGCAGACCAGACAGGGTTGATAACTCACCCCTCCACTTT. Amino acid sequence: CASRPDRVDNSPLHF.

The chain is built from TRBV5-1 and TRBJ1-5; the D gene is possibly TRBD1 (6 bases). CDR1 SGHRS and CDR2 YFSETQ come from the germline V gene. The CDR3 has 17 residues. V lost 4 bases and J lost 4, with 21 bases in between. CDR3 amino acids: CASSPSPGQSLNQPQHF. The DNA of the CDR3 is TGCGCCAGCAGCCCCTCGCCCGGACAGAGTCTAAATCAGCCCCAGCATTTT.

The chain carries TRBV19 and TRBJ2-7; D might be TRBD1 (6 bases). This CDR3 comprises 15 residues. Germline lookup yields CDR1 LNHDA and CDR2 SQIVND (reference sequence). Trimming stripped 7 bases from V and 4 bases from J, with 20 bases between. CDR3 DNA: TGTGCCAGTACCCCACAGACCGGGACAACGTACGAGCAGTACTTC. It codes for CASTPQTGTTYEQYF.

This sequence joins TRBV25-1 and TRBJ1-1, with D possibly being TRBD1 (6 bases). The CDR3 spans 13 residues. Per germline, CDR1 MGHDK and CDR2 SYGVNS. V was trimmed by 5 bases and J by 1 base, leaving 8 bases between them. CDR3 nucleotides: TGTGCCAGCAGTTGGGGGCCGAACACTGAAGCTTTCTTT. It encodes CASSWGPNTEAFF.

The rearrangement uses TRBV5-4 and TRBJ1-2; 7 nucleotides align to TRBD1. V dropped 4 bases and J dropped 10; count of bases not matched to a gene: 7. CDR3 size: 12 residues. Germline V gives CDR1 SGHNT, CDR2 YYREEE (reference sequence). The DNA for the CDR3 is TGTGCCAGCAGCAGGGACAGCCCGGACTACACCTTC. It is translated as CASSRDSPDYTF.